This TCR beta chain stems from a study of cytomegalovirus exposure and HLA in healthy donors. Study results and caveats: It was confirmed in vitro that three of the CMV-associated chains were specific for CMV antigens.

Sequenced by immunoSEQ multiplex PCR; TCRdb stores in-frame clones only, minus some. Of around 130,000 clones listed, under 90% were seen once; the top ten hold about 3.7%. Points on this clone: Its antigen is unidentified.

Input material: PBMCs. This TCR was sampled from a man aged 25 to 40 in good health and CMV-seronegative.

The CDR3 sequence is CASSIQVNTEAFF. The CDR3 DNA reads TGTGCCAGTTCGATCCAGGTGAACACTGAAGCTTTCTTT. The rearrangement uses TRBV5-8 and TRBJ1-1, with unresolved D. The CDR3 is 13 amino acids. CDR1 and CDR2 (germline): SGHTS, YDEGEE. Trimming removed 8 bases at V and 0 bases at J, with 11 bases between.